This record looks at one T cell receptor (beta chain) sequence and its context. There is no known antigen for this receptor. No per-base quality is available; no much larger clone lies one base away. The record originates from a study of blood T cells in healthy people across ages (dated by TCRdb to between 2015 and 2016). With regard to the full study: In model experiments, template switching captured about one uniquely barcoded TCR beta cDNA molecule for every two T cells. Two additional independent replicas of 1 million unique cDNA reads from the same blood draw were analyzed for two donors (one aged 18 to 30 and one aged 80 or older). The donors were divided into four age groups: young (average about 16 years), middle-aged (approximately 41), aged (about 62) and long-lived (about 90). To track age-related changes in TCR beta repertoire diversity, the study relied on deep sequencing normalized with unique cDNA molecular identifiers. To avoid experimental bias, donors of different ages were randomly spread across the sequencing lanes.

The junction shows trimming of 1 base on V and 2 bases on J, and the gene matches do not reach 3 bases of it. The cysteine opens and the phenylalanine closes a CDR3 of 16 amino acids. Only the CDR3 DNA stays, 48 bases, in frame from base 1. Taken from the germline V gene (reference sequence), the CDR1 and CDR2 loops are LNHNV and YYDKDF. Systemically healthy Caucasian individuals from Russia, over 30 in total and aged about 6 to 90 years, were included as donors. Each donor gave ten milliliters of peripheral blood, drawn into EDTA-treated Vacutainer tubes. Ficoll-Paque density-gradient centrifugation was used to isolate PBMCs, with at least 7 million per sample. Trizol reagent was used to extract total RNA from the PBMCs, yielding at least 6 micrograms per sample. For every donor, an aliquot of PBMCs went through flow cytometry to measure the percentages of naive CD45RAhigh/CD27high T cells. Library preparation employed 5' RACE. These reads were obtained on an Illumina HiSeq 2500. A second roughly 7 to 11 cycle PCR used a sample-barcoded 5' primer and a J-beta primer mix. A template-switch 5' adaptor carrying 12 random nucleotides introduced a unique molecular identifier onto each TCR beta cDNA molecule. At least 2.5 million CDR3-containing paired-end reads were obtained from each sample. The Mint cDNA synthesis kit, primed by a TRBC-specific oligonucleotide, was used to synthesize first-strand cDNA from all RNA. All cDNA was treated with uracil-DNA glycosylase and then went through a first 18-cycle PCR with the universal primers M1SS and BC2_uni_R. Processing in the source paper ran as follows. Normalization of each sample was performed by random selection of 1 million high-quality reads, each carrying a distinct molecular identifier. Instead of being binned into consensus sequences, reads that shared molecular identifiers were thrown out. MiTCR, set to a Q25 quality threshold and the strictest error-elimination algorithm, was used for CDR3 identification, clonotype clustering and error correction. A nonparametric unseen species model with Euler transformation was used to estimate a lower bound on total TCR beta diversity. The public reads were run again by TCRdb, first through fastp at Q25 and then through MiXCR, and only productive beta chains were kept. One record per CDR3 amino acid sequence lists the most common genes and DNA. The V and J calls here are based on TCRdb, not the publication. This sample gives 750,000 to 950,000 distinct CDR3 sequences in total; about 55% of them show up just once. Roughly two fifths of the sample goes to the ten largest clones.

Study-wide conclusions, independent of this receptor: Donor CMV infection status was unknown, potentially confounding age-related changes in expanded clonotypes. Estimates of total diversity based on one million sequenced T cells were regarded as lower bounds and as underestimates. As age increased, observed TCR beta diversity per million T cells dropped in a roughly linear way, and a significant reduction was already evident by age roughly 40. Compared with the aged group, more naive CD4+ T cells, fewer expanded clones and increased TCR diversity were shown by the long-lived group, suggesting age selection. Since profiling was done on bulk unsorted PBMCs, naive and antigen-experienced compartments could not be conclusively compared. Observed TCR beta diversity correlated strongly with the percentage of naive T cells measured by flow cytometry.

The chain is encoded by TRBV15 joined to TRBJ2-7; 12 bases in the middle match TRBD2. The sequenced material came from blood. The sequence was collected from a man older than 75 in good health. The nucleotide sequence is TGTGCCACCAGCAGAGGAACTAGCGGGAGGCCCTACGAGCAGTACTTC. Translated, this is CATSRGTSGRPYEQYF.